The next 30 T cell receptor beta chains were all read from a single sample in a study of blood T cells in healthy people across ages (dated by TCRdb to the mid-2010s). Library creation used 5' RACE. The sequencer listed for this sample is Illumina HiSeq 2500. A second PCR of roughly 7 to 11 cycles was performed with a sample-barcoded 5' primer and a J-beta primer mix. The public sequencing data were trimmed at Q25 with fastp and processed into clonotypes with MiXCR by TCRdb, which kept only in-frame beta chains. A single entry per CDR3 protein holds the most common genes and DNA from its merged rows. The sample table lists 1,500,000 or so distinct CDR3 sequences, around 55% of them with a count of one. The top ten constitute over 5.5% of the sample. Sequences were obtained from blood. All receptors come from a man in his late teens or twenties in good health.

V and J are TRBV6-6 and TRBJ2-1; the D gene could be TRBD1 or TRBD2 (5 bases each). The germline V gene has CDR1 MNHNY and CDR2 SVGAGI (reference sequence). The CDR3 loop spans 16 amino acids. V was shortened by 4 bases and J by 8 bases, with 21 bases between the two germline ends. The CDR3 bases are TGTGCCAGCAGTTTAACCGGGACCCTAAGACGGGATGAGCAGTTCTTC. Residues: CASSLTGTLRRDEQFF.

The CDR3 coding sequence is TGCGCCAGCAGCCAGGTTGGAGGGGCGCGGCGGAACACTGAAGCTTTCTTT. It encodes CASSQVGGARRNTEAFF. The chain has TRBV4-3 and TRBJ1-1; possibly TRBD1 for D (5 bases). The V gene lost 3 bases and the J gene lost 1 base, with 18 bases spanning the gap. CDR1 is LGHNA, CDR2 YSLEER, per germline. The CDR3 has 17 residues.

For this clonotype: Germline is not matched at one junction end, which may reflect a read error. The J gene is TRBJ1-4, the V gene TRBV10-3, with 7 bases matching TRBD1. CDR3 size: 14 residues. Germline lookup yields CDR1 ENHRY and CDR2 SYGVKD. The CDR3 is CATSEDRSGEKLFF. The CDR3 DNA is TGTGCCACCAGTGAGGACAGGTCTGGTGAAAAACTGTTTTTT.

CDR3 in amino acids: CASSQGVYQETQYF. As DNA, the CDR3 is TGTGCCAGCAGCCAAGGGGTCTACCAAGAGACCCAGTACTTC. The chain employs TRBV3-1 and TRBJ2-5; D unclear. Germline V gene sequence: CDR1 LGHDT, CDR2 YNNKEL (reference sequence). V was trimmed by 1 base and J by 0 bases, leaving 6 bases between them. The CDR3 has 14 amino acids.

This CDR3 is CSVDAGNSYNEQFF. CDR3 in DNA: TGCAGCGTTGACGCGGGGAACTCCTACAATGAGCAGTTCTTC. The chain couples TRBV29-1 to TRBJ2-1, with D possibly being TRBD2 (6 bases). The CDR3 runs to 14 residues. The V gene lost 3 bases and the J gene lost 0 bases, with 9 bases spanning the gap. Per germline, CDR1 SQVTM and CDR2 ANQGSEA.

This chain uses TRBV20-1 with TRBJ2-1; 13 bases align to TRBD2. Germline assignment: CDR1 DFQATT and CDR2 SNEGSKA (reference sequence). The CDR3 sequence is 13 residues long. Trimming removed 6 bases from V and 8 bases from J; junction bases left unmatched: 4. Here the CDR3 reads CSARTSGSDEQFF. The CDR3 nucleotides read TGCAGTGCGAGGACTAGCGGGAGTGATGAGCAGTTCTTC.

The CDR3 is CASSLGRTGNTQETQYF. CDR3 nucleotides: TGTGCCAGCAGTTTGGGCCGAACAGGGAATACCCAAGAGACCCAGTACTTC. The V and J genes are TRBV28 and TRBJ2-5; D might be TRBD1 (6 bases). Germline V gene lookup returns CDR1 MDHEN and CDR2 SYDVKM. Trimming removed 3 bases at V and 1 base at J, with 18 bases between. This CDR3 is built from 17 residues.

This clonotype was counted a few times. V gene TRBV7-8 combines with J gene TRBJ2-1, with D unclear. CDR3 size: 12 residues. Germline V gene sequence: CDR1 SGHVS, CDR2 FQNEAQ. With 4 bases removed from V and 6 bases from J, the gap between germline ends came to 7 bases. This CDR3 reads CASSYRTNEQFF. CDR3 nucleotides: TGTGCCAGCAGCTACCGGACCAATGAGCAGTTCTTC.

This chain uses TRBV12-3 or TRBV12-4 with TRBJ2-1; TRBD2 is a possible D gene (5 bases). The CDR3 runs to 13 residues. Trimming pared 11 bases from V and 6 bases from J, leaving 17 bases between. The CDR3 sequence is CAGSRGSFNEQFF. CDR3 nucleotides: TGTGCCGGGTCCCGCGGGTCATTCAATGAGCAGTTCTTC.

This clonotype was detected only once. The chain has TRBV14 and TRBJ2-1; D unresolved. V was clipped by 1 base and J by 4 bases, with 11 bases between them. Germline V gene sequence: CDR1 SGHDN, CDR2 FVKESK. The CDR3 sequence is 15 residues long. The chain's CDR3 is CASSQARPIYNEQFF. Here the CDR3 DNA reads TGTGCCAGCAGCCAAGCGCGGCCTATTTACAATGAGCAGTTCTTC. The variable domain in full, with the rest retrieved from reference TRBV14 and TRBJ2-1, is EAGVTQFPSHSVIEKGQTVTLRCDPISGHDNLYWYRRVMGKEIKFLLHFVKESKQDESGMPNNRFLAERTGGTYSTLKVQPAELEDSGVYFCASSQARPIYNEQFFGPGTRLTVL.

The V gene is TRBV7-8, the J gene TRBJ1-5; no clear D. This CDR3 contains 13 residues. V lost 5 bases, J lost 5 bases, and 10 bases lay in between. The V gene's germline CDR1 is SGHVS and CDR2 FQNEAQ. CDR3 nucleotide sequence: TGTGCCAGCAGCCCAGAGTATTATCAGCCCCAGCATTTT. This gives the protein CASSPEYYQPQHF.

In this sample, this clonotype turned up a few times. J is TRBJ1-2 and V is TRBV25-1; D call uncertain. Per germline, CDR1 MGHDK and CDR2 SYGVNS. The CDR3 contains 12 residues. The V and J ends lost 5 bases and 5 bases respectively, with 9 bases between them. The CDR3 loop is CASSPGLYGYTF. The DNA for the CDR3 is TGTGCCAGCAGTCCCGGGTTATATGGCTACACCTTC.

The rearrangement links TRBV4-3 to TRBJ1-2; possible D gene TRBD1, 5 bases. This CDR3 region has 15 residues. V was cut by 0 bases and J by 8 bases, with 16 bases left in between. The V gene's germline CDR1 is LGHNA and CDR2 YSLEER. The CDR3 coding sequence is TGCGCCAGCAGCCAAGACGGCGAGGGGAAAGAGGGCTACACCTTC. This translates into CASSQDGEGKEGYTF.

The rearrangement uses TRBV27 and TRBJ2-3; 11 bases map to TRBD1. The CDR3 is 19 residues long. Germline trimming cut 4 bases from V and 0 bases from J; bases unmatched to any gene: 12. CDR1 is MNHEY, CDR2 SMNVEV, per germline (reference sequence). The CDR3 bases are TGTGCCAGCAGTTGGGATCGGGACAGGGGGATCACAAGCACAGATACGCAGTATTTT. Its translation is CASSWDRDRGITSTDTQYF.

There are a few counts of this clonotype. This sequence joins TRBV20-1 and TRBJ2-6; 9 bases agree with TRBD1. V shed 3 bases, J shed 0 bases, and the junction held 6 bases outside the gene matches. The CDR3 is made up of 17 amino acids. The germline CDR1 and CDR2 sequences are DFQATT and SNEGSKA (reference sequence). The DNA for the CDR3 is TGCAGTGCTAGGGTAGGACAGGGGATCTCTGGGGCCAACGTCCTGACTTTC. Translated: CSARVGQGISGANVLTF.

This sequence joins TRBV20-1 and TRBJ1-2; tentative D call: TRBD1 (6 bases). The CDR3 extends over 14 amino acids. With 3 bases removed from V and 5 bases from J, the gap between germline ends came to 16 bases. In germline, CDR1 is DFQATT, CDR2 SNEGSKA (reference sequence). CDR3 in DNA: TGCAGTGCTAGCGGGGGCTCCGAACCTTATGGCTACACCTTC. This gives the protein CSASGGSEPYGYTF.

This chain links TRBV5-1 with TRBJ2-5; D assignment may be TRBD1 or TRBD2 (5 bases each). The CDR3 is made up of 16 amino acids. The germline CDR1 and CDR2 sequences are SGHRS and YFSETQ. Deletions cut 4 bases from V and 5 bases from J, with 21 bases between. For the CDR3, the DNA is TGCGCCAGCAGCACCAGGGATCGGGGCTACAAGGAGACCCAGTACTTC. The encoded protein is CASSTRDRGYKETQYF.

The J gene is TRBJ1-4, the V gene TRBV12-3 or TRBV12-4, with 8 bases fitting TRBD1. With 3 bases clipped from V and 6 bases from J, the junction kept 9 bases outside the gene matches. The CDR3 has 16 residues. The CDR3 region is CASSFGRGQGDEKLFF. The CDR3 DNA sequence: TGTGCCAGCAGTTTCGGGCGTGGACAGGGAGATGAAAAACTGTTTTTT.

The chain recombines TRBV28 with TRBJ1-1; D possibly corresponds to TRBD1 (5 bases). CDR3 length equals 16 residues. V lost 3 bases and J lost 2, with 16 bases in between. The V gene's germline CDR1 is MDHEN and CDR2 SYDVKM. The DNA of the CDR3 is TGTGCCAGCAGTTTTGAAAGGAGACAGCCAAACACTGAAGCTTTCTTT. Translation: CASSFERRQPNTEAFF.

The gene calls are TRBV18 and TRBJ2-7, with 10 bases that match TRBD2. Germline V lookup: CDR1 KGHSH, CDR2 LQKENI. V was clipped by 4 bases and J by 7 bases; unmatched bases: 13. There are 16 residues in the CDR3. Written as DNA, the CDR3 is TGTGCCAGCTCACAACAAGCACCGGGACTAGCGAGTGAGCAGTACTTC. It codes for CASSQQAPGLASEQYF. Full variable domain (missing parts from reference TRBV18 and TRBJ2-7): NAGVMQNPRHLVRRRGQEARLRCSPMKGHSHVYWYRQLPEEGLKFMVYLQKENIIDESGMPKERFSAEFPKEGPSILRIQQVVRGDSAAYFCASSQQAPGLASEQYFGPGTRLTVT.

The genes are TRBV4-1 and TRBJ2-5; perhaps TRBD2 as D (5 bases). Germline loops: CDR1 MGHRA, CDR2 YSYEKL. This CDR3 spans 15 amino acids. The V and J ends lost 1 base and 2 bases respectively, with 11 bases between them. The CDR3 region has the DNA TGCGCCAGCAGCCAAGTCCGCCGAGGGCAAGAGACCCAGTACTTC. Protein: CASSQVRRGQETQYF.

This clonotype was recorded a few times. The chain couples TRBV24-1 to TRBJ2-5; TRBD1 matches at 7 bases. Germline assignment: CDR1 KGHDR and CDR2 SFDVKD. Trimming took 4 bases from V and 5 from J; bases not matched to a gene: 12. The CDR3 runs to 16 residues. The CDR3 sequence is CATSETTGVLQETQYF. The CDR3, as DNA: TGTGCCACCAGTGAAACTACAGGGGTTTTGCAGGAGACCCAGTACTTC.

The CDR3 sequence: CASSQVGGKPYNEQFF. The CDR3 DNA reads as TGTGCCAGCAGCCAAGTGGGGGGGAAACCCTACAATGAGCAGTTCTTC. V usage is TRBV14 and J usage is TRBJ2-1, with 7 positions matching TRBD2. The CDR3 extends over 16 amino acids. After removal of 1 base from V and 2 bases from J, the junction contained 5 bases not matched to a gene. Germline V gene sequence: CDR1 SGHDN, CDR2 FVKESK.

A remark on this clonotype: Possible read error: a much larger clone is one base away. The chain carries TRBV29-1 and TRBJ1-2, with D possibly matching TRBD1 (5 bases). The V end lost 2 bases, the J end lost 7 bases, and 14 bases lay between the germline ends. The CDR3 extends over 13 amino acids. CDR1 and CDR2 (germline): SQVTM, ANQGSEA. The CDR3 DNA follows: TGCAGCGTTGAATTGGGACGGCGCGGTGGCTACACCTTC. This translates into CSVELGRRGGYTF.

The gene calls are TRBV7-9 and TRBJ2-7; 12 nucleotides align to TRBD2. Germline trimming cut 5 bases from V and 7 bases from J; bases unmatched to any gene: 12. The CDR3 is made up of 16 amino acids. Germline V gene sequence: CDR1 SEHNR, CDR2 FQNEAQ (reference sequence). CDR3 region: CASSLPTSGSGNEQYF. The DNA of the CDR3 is TGTGCCAGCAGCCTTCCGACTAGCGGGAGCGGAAATGAGCAGTACTTC.

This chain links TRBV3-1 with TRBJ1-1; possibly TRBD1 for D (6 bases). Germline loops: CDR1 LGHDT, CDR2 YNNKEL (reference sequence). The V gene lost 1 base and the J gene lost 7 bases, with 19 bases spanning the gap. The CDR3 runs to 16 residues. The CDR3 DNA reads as TGTGCCAGCAGCCAAGTCGCAGGGGTCCCGAACGGTGAAGCTTTCTTT. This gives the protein CASSQVAGVPNGEAFF. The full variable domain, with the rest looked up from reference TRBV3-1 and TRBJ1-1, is DTAVSQTPKYLVTQMGNDKSIKCEQNLGHDTMYWYKQDSKKFLKIMFSYNNKELIINETVPNRFSPKSPDKAHLNLHINSLELGDSAVYFCASSQVAGVPNGEAFFGQGTRLTVV.

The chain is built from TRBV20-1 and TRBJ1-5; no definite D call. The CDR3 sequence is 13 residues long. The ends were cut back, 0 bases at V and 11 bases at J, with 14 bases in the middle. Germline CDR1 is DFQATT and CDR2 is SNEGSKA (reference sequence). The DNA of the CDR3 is TGCAGTGCTAGAGAGATTTCCCAAGGAACCCAGCATTTT. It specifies CSAREISQGTQHF.

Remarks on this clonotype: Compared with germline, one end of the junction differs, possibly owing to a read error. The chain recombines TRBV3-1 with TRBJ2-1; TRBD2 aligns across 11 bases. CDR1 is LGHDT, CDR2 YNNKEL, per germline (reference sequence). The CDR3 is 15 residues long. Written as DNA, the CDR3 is TGTACCAGCAGCCTAGGGACTAGCGGATCCAATGAGCAGTTCTTC. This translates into CTSSLGTSGSNEQFF.

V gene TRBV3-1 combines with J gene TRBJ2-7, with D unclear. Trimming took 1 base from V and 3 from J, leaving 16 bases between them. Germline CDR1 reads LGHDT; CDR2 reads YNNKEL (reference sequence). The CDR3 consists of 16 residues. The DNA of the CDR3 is TGTGCCAGCAGCCAAGTCTCGCCAAACAAGGGCTACGAGCAGTACTTC. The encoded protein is CASSQVSPNKGYEQYF.

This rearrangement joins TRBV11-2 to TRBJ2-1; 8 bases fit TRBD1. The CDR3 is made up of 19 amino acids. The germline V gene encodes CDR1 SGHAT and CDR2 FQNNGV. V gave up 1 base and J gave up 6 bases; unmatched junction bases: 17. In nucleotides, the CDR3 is TGTGCCAGCAGCTTAGGTGGGATTTCCCGGGACAGGTTTTTCAATGAGCAGTTCTTC. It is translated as CASSLGGISRDRFFNEQFF.